This TCR beta chain was recovered during a study of early T cells in non-severe SARS-CoV-2 infection (dated by TCRdb to about 2021). About the investigation overall: Because TCR sequencing relied on bulk RNA taken from unsorted whole blood, pairing of alpha and beta chains was not possible.

The investigation overall reported the following: Matching against VDJdb was skewed toward anti-spike CD8 responses, likely underestimated virus-specific expansions, and missed private and CD4 specificities.

This clonotype has at least ten counts. Its recognized antigen is unknown. No per-base quality is available; no much larger clone lies one base away. The study was a case-control design nested within a healthcare worker cohort in London, UK, with weekly nasopharyngeal swab PCR tests and blood sampling. Healthcare workers were recruited during the week of the UK lockdown, between 23 and 31 March 2020, and followed weekly for up to 16 weeks. Libraries were built with 5' RACE. Sequencing used a NextSeq 500. To correct for sequencing error and PCR bias, the TCR library protocol tagged individual cDNA molecules with unique molecular identifiers. Sequencing covered both TCR alpha and beta chains, and within each sample the abundances of alpha and beta sequences were tightly co-correlated. From the authors' description of their analysis: Decombinator V4 was used to annotate TCR sequences for V gene, J gene and CDR3. Expanded TCRs were defined as changing significantly between any two time points under a Poisson model with p below 0.0001. TCR abundances were normalised to the total number of TCRs sequenced per sample and expressed as counts per million. VDJdb, accessed on 1 November 2021, was searched for TCRs annotated for CMV, EBV and SARS-CoV-2, and TCRs annotated for more than one antigen were excluded. Using fastp trimming at Q25 and MiXCR clonotype assembly, TCRdb reanalyzed the public sequencing data and kept in-frame beta chains. A single entry per CDR3 protein holds the most common genes and DNA from its merged rows. These V and J calls originate from TCRdb's pipeline instead of the authors' own analysis. The sample table lists over 50,000 distinct CDR3 sequences, around 8% of them with a count of one. Of the sample, about 4% is held by the ten largest clones.

Sequences were obtained from whole blood. The source is an adult who was a healthcare worker with PCR-confirmed SARS-CoV-2 infection or an uninfected control (not recorded which).

The encoded CDR3 is CASSLEGAPGGGAETQYF. The base sequence is TGTGCCAGCAGCTTAGAGGGGGCGCCGGGTGGCGGAGCAGAGACCCAGTACTTC. Recombination linked TRBV7-2 to TRBJ2-5; the central 7 bases match TRBD1. The germline V gene yields SGHTA for CDR1 and FQGNSA for CDR2. V is trimmed back by 1 base and J by 4 bases, and the junction contains 15 bases that no gene match accounts for. Including cysteine and phenylalanine, the CDR3 has 18 amino acids. The entry retains the CDR3 DNA only, 54 bases that are in frame from base 1.